This TCR beta chain was recovered during a study of cytomegalovirus exposure and HLA in healthy donors. PCR primers comprised 60 Vbeta and 13 Jbeta primers. Repertoires were generated with immunoSEQ multiplex PCR, while TCRdb's copy carries only in-frame clones and drops some. The sample holds some 99,000 clones; around 67% are singletons and the top ten take under 2%. At the time of sampling, donors were nominally healthy, though unrecorded immune exposures were likely. Sequencing was done on a sample of PBMCs. The clonotype was recovered from a male donor in good health and CMV-seronegative.

In nucleotides, the CDR3 is TGTGCCAGCAGTTTATCGAGCGGGTCCTACGAGCAGTACTTC. Residues: CASSLSSGSYEQYF. V gene TRBV27 combines with J gene TRBJ2-7, with D maybe TRBD2 (6 bases). This CDR3 has 14 residues. With 0 bases removed from V and 1 base from J, the gap between germline ends came to 7 bases. The germline gives CDR1 MNHEY, CDR2 SMNVEV (reference sequence).